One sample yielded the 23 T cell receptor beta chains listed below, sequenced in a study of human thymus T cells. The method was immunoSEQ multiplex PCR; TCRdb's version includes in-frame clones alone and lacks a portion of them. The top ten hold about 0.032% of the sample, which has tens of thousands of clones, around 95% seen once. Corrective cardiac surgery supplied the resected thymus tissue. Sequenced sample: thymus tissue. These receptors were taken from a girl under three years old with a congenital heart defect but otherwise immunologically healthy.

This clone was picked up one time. DNA for the CDR3: TGTGCCAGTAGTATCGGGACAGACTTGCCTAACTATGGCTACACCTTC. It codes for CASSIGTDLPNYGYTF. V is TRBV19 and J is TRBJ1-2; 7 nucleotides agree with TRBD1. CDR1 LNHDA and CDR2 SQIVND come from the germline V gene (reference sequence). V dropped 3 bases and J dropped 0; count of bases not matched to a gene: 7. The CDR3 runs to 16 residues.

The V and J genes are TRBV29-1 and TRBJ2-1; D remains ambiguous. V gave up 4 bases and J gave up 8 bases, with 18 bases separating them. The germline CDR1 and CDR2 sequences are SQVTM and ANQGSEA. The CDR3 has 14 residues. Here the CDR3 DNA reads TGCAGCGTTGGCAGCAGCCCGATAAGGGATGAGCAGTTCTTC. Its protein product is CSVGSSPIRDEQFF.

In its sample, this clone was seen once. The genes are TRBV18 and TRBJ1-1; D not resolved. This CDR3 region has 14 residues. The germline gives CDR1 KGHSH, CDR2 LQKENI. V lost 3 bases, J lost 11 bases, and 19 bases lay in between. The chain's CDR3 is CASSPHISNRGAFF. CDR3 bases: TGTGCCAGCTCACCCCACATCTCAAATCGCGGGGCTTTCTTT.

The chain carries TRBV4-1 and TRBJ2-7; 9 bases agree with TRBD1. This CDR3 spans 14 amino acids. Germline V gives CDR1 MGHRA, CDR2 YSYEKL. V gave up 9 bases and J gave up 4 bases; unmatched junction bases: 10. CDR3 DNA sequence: TGCGCCAGTTGGACGGGACAGGGAAGGTACGAGCAGTACTTC. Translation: CASWTGQGRYEQYF.

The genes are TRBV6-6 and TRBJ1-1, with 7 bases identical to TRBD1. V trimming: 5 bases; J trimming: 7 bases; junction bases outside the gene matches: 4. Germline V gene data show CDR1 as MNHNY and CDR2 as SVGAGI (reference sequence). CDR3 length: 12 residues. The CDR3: CASSQGEGEAFF. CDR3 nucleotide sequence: TGTGCCAGCAGTCAGGGGGAAGGTGAAGCTTTCTTT.

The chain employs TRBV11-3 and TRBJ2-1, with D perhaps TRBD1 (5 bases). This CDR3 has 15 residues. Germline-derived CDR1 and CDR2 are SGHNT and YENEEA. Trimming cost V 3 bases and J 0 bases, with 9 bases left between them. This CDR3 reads CASSFADSSYNEQFF. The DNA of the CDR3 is TGTGCCAGCAGCTTCGCTGACAGCTCCTACAATGAGCAGTTCTTC.

The CDR3 DNA reads as TGCAGCGTTGGGACGACCGCCGATGGCTACACCTTC. Its translation: CSVGTTADGYTF. The rearrangement uses TRBV29-1 and TRBJ1-2; D gene ambiguous. Per the germline V gene, CDR1 is SQVTM and CDR2 is ANQGSEA. The CDR3 has 12 amino acids. Deletions cut 4 bases from V and 6 bases from J, with 12 bases between.

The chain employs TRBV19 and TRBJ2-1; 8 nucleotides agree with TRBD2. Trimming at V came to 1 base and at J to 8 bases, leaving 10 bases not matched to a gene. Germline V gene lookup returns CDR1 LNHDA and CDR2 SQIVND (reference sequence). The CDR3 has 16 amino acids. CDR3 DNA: TGTGCCAGTAGTATAGCCCCGGGACTAGAGATGCATGAGCAGTTCTTC. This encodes CASSIAPGLEMHEQFF. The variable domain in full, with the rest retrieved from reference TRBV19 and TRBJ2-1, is DGGITQSPKYLFRKEGQNVTLSCEQNLNHDAMYWYRQDPGQGLRLIYYSQIVNDFQKGDIAEGYSVSREKKESFPLTVTSAQKNPTAFYLCASSIAPGLEMHEQFFGPGTRLTVL.

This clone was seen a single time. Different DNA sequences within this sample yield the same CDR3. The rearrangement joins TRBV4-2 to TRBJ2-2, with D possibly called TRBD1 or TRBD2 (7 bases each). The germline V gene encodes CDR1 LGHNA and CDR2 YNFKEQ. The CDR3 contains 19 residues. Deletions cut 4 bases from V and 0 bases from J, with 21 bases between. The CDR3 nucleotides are TGTGCCAGCAGCCTCTCTCCTCGGGGAGGGGGCGCGAACACCGGGGAGCTGTTTTTT. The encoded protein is CASSLSPRGGGANTGELFF.

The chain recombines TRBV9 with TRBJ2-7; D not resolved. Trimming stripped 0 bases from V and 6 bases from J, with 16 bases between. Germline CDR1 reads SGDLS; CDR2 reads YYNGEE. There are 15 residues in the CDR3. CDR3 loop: CASSVAGSPPFEQYF. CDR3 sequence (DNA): TGTGCCAGCAGCGTAGCGGGTTCACCTCCTTTCGAGCAGTACTTC.

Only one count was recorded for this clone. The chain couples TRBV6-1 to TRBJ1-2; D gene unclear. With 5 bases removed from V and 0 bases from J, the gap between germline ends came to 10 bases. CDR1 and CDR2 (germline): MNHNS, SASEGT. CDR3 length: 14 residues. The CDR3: CASSNRAANYGYTF. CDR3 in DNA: TGTGCCAGCAGTAACAGAGCAGCTAACTATGGCTACACCTTC.

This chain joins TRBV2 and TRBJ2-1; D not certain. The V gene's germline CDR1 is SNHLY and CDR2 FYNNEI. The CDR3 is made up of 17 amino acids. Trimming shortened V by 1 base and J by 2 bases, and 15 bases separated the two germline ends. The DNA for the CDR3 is TGTGCCAGCAGTGAAGTAGGTGAGGAGACCACCTACAATGAGCAGTTCTTC. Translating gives CASSEVGEETTYNEQFF.

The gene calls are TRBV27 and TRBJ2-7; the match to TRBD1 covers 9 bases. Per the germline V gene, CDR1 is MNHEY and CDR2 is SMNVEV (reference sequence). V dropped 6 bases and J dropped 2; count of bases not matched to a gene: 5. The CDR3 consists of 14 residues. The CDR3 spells CASSIQGAAYEQYF. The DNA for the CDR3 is TGTGCCAGCAGCATACAGGGGGCAGCCTACGAGCAGTACTTC.

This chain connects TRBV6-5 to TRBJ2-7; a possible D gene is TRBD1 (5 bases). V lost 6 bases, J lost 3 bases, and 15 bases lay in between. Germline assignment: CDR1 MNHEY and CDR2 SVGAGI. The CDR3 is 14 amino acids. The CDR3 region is CASSQDRGFYEQYF. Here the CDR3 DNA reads TGTGCCAGCAGCCAAGACAGAGGCTTCTACGAGCAGTACTTC.

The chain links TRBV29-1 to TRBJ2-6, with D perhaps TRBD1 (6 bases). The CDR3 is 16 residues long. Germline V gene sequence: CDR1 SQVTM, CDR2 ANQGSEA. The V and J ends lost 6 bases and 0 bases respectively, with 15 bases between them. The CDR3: CSVRGVHTSGANVLTF. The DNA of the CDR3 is TGCAGCGTCAGGGGAGTGCACACCTCTGGGGCCAACGTCCTGACTTTC.

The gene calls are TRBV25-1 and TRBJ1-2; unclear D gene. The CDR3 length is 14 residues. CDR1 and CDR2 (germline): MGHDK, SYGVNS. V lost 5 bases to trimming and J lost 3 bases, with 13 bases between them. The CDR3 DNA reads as TGTGCCAGCAGTTCGCCCGAATGTTACTATGGCTACACCTTC. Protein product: CASSSPECYYGYTF.

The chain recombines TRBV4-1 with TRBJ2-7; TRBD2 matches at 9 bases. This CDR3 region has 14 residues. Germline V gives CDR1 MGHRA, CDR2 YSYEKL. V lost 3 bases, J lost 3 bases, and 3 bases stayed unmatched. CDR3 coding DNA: TGCGCCAGCAGCCATCCTAGCGGGAACTACGAGCAGTACTTC. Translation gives CASSHPSGNYEQYF.

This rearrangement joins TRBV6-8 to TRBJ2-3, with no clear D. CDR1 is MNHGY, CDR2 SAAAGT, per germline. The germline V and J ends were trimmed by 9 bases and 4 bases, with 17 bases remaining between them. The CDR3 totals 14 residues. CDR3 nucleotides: TGTGCCAGAAATCAGGCGGTTAACGCAGATACGCAGTATTTT. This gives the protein CARNQAVNADTQYF.

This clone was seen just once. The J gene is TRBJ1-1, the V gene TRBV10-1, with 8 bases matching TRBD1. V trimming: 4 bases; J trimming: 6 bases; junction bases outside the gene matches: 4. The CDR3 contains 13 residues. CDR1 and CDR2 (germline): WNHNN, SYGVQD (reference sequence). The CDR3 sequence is CASSADRAPEAFF. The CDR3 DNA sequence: TGCGCCAGCAGTGCGGACAGGGCTCCTGAAGCTTTCTTT.

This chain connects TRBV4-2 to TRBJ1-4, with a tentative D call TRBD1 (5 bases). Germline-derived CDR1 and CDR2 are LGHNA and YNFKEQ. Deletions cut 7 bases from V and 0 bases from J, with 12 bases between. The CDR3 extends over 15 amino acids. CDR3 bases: TGTGCCAGCACCTTAGACAGCACAACTAATGAAAAACTGTTTTTT. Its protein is CASTLDSTTNEKLFF.

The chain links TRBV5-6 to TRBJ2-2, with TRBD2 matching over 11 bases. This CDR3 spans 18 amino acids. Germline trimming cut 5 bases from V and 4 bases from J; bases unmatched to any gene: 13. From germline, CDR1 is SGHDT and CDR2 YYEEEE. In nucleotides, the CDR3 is TGTGCCAGCAGTTTCGGGACTAGCGGACGCTCGTGCACCGGGGAGCTGTTTTTT. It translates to CASSFGTSGRSCTGELFF. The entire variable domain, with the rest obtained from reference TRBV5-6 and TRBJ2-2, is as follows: DAGVTQSPTHLIKTRGQQVTLRCSPKSGHDTVSWYQQALGQGPQFIFQYYEEEERQRGNFPDRFSGHQFPNYSSELNVNALLLGDSALYLCASSFGTSGRSCTGELFFGEGSRLTVL.

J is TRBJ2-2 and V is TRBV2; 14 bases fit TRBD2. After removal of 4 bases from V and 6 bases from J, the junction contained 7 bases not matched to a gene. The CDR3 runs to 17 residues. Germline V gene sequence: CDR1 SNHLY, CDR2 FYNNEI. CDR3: CASSGRLAGGPAGELFF. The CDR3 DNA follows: TGTGCCAGCAGTGGCCGACTAGCGGGAGGGCCTGCCGGGGAGCTGTTTTTT.

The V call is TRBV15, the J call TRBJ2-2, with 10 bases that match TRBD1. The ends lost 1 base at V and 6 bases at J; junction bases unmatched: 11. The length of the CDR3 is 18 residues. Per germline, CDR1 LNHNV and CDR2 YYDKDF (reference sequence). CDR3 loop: CATSRVGVGTGAAGELFF. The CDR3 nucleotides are TGTGCCACCAGCAGAGTAGGCGTAGGGACAGGGGCGGCCGGGGAGCTGTTTTTT.